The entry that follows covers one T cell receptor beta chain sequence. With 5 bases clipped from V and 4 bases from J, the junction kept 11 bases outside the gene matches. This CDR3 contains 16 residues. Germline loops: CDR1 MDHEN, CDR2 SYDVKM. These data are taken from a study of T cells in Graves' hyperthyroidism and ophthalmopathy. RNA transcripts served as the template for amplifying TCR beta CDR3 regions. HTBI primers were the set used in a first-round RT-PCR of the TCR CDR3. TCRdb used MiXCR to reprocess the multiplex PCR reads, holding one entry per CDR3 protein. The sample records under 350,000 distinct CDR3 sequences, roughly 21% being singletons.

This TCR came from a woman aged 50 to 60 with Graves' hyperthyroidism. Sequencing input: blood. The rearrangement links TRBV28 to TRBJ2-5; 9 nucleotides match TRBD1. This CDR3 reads CASSPTGTGPLETQYF. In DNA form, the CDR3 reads TGTGCCAGCAGTCCTACCGGGACAGGGCCCCTAGAGACCCAGTACTTC.